This TCR beta chain came from a study of cytomegalovirus exposure and HLA in healthy donors. 13 Jbeta primers and 60 Vbeta primers were used for the PCR. Original processing notes: Later, an analysis found about 77 million unique TCR beta chains, and approximately 10 million of these were shared. Produced via immunoSEQ multiplex PCR; TCRdb's table is partial and in-frame only. V and J calls and clone size are given by that table; D and trimming were obtained from the DNA. The sample holds under 130,000 clones, 10% to 15% seen once. Germline V gives CDR1 DFQATT, CDR2 SNEGSKA (reference sequence). The CDR3 covers 11 residues. Between the trimmed V and J ends, which lost 8 bases and 4 bases, there was a span of 11 bases. This clone appeared a few times.

This TCR derives from a man aged 35 to 55 in good health and CMV-seropositive. The chain has TRBV20-1 and TRBJ2-5, with unresolved D. The specimen sequenced was PBMCs. The CDR3 DNA reads as TGCAGTTTACCCCACGGAGAGACCCAGTACTTC. This gives the protein CSLPHGETQYF.